What follows is one T cell receptor (beta chain) and its context. Every subset's genomic DNA went evenly onto several immunoSEQ plates. Measured with immunoSEQ multiplex PCR; TCRdb has only the in-frame clones, and not every one. Of around 1.1 million clones listed, approximately 78% are singletons. These data belong to a study of shared clonotypes between healthy human individuals. The sample consisted of memory CD4+ T cells from PBMCs. The subset was: CD45RA-negative fraction. The origin of this receptor is a man younger than 30 in good health. Some clones in this sample may be carry-over from other donors' samples.

The CDR3 region is CASSLSGGFDTGELFF. In nucleotides, the CDR3 is TGCGCCAGCAGCTTATCAGGGGGGTTTGATACCGGGGAGCTGTTTTTT. The chain is built from TRBV5-1 and TRBJ2-2; D is possibly TRBD1 (7 bases). V lost 2 bases, J lost 5 bases, and 16 bases lay in between. Germline CDR1 reads SGHRS; CDR2 reads YFSETQ. CDR3 length equals 16 residues.